This record looks at one T cell receptor (beta chain) sequence and its context. This CDR3 region has 14 residues. Trimming cost V 5 bases and J 2 bases, with 12 bases left between them. Per germline, CDR1 MNHEY and CDR2 SVGEGT. The sample belongs to a study of blood T cell repertoires in COVID-19. This table comes from immunoSEQ multiplex PCR, and its TCRdb copy is limited to in-frame clones, with some not included. In the table there are roughly 150,000 clones, roughly nine tenths of which are singletons. This sequence was found in a man younger than 30 with COVID-19, enrolled during active disease. What was sequenced was peripheral blood. V gene TRBV6-2 or TRBV6-3 combines with J gene TRBJ1-2; tentative D call: TRBD1 (6 bases). This chain's CDR3 is CASSARTANYGYTF. The CDR3 DNA is TGTGCCAGCAGTGCCCGGACAGCAAACTATGGCTACACCTTC.